The clone carrying this TCR beta chain has a handful of counts. The antigen remains unidentified. J gave up 13 bases and V 6 bases, and 14 bases lay outside the gene matches. This CDR3 comprises 13 residues. This entry is derived from a study of post-analysis software for immune sequencing data. Whole-study context: Relapsing-remitting, secondary progressive and progressive-relapsing forms of multiple sclerosis all featured among disease courses. The study's findings and limits: Controls showed significantly higher normalized Chao1 diversity than did multiple sclerosis patients. Controls showed lower frequencies than patients for several TRBV segments, and TRBV5-6, TRBV5-1 and TRBV20-1 were among these.

Unique-molecular-identifier-tagged TCR beta cDNA libraries were used. TCRdb fed the PCR reads into MiXCR, producing one record per CDR3 protein. The data hold 750,000 to 950,000 distinct CDR3 sequences, with about 45% observed a single time. This chain links TRBV12-3 or TRBV12-4 with TRBJ1-2, with TRBD1 identical over 7 bases. Sequenced sample: blood. This sequence originates from a girl aged 5 to 17 with multiple sclerosis. The CDR3 region is CASSFRDSQVRTF. For the CDR3, the DNA is TGTGCCAGCAGCTTCCGGGACAGCCAGGTTCGCACCTTC.